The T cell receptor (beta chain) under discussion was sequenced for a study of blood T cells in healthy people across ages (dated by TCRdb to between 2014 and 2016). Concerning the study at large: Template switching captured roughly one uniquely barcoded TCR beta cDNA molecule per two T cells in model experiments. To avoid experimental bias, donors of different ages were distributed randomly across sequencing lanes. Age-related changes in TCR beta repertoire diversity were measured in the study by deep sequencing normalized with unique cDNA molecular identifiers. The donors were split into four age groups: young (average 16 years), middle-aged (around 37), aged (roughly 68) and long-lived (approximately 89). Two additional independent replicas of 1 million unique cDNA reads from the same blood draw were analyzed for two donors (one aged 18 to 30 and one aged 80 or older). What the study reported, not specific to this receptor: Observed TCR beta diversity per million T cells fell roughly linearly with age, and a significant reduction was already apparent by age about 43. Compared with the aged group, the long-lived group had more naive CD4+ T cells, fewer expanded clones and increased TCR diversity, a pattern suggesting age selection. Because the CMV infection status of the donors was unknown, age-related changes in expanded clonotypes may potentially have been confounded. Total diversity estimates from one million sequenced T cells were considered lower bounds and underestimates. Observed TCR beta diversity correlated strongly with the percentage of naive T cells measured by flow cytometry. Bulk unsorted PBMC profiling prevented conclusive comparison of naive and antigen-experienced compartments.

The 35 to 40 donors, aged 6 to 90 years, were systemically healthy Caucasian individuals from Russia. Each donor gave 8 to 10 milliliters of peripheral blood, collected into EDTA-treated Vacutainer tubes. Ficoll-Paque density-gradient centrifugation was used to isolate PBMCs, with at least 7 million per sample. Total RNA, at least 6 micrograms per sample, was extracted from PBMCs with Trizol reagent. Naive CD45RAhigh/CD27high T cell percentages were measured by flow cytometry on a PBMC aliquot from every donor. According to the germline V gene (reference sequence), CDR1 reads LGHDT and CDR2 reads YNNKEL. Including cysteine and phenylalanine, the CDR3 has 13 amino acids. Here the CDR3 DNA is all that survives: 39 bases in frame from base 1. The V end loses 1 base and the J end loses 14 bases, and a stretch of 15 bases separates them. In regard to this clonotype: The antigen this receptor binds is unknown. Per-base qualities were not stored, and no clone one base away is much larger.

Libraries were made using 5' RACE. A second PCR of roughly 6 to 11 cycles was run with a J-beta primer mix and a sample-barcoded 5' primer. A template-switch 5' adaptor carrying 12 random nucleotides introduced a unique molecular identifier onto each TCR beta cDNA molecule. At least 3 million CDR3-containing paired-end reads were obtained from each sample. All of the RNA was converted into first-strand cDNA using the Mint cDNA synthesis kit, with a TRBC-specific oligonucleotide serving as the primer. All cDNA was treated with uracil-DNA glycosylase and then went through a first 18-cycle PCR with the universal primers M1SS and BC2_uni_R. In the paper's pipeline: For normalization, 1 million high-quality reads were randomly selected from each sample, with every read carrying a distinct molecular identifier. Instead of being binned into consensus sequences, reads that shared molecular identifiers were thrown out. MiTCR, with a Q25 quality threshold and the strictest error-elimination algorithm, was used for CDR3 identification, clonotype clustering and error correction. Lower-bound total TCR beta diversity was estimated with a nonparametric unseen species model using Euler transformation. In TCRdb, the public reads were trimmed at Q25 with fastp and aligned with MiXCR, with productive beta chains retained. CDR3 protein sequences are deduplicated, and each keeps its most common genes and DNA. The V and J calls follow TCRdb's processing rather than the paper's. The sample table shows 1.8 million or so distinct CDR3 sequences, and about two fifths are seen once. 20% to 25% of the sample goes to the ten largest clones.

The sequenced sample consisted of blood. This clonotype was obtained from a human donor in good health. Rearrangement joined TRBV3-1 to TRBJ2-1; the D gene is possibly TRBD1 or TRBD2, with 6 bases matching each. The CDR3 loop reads CASSQVRGGLEFF. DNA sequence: TGTGCCAGCAGCCAAGTGCGAGGGGGGCTGGAGTTCTTC.